This T cell receptor beta chain was captured by sequencing in a study of a mutant IDH1 vaccine in newly diagnosed glioma. Study as a whole: Most patients had received both radiotherapy and temozolomide, the prior options being radiotherapy, temozolomide, or both.

Study-level results: Pseudoprogression seemed unlinked to shifts in top peripheral T cell clonotypes. Evidence of vaccine-induced immune responses was documented in about 93% of patients.

The time point was: week 11, during vaccination. All doses held 300 ug of mutant IDH1 20-mer peptide, with topical imiquimod. This table comes from immunoSEQ multiplex PCR, and its TCRdb copy is limited to in-frame clones, with some not included. Among roughly 130,000 clones, around 80% were seen once, and the ten largest hold 5% to 6%. This clone was seen more than once but under ten times. What it binds is unknown. The J segment lost 5 bases and the V segment lost 6 bases, leaving 8 bases of the junction unmatched. This CDR3 contains 15 residues. Per germline, CDR1 SGHTA and CDR2 FQGNSA. The rearrangement uses TRBV7-2 and TRBJ2-1; 9 bases match TRBD2. The sequence was collected from a middle-aged man with glioma. The material sequenced was PBMCs, taken from a glioma patient whose treatment included an IDH1 peptide vaccine. This chain's CDR3 is CASRMGLAINNEQFF. Written as DNA, the CDR3 is TGTGCCAGCAGAATGGGACTAGCTATTAACAATGAGCAGTTCTTC. The full variable domain, rest sourced from reference TRBV7-2 and TRBJ2-1, is GAGVSQSPSNKVTEKGKDVELRCDPISGHTALYWYRQSLGQGLEFLIYFQGNSAPDKSGLPSDRFSAERTGGSVSTLTIQRTQQEDSAVYLCASRMGLAINNEQFFGPGTRLTVL.